This T cell receptor (beta chain) appears in the sequencing data of a study of vaccination and CD4 T cells after COVID-19. About the study: Each control was exposed to a CEFX pool, an HIV-1 Nef pool, or no peptide at all.

Once obtained from cultured CD4+ T cells, the DNA was sequenced using the Oncomine TCR Beta short-read assay. TCRdb re-analysed the PCR reads in MiXCR, keeping a single row per CDR3 protein. The sample has roughly 20,000 distinct CDR3 sequences, approximately 50% seen once; the top ten hold over 8.5%. The germline gives CDR1 MNHNS, CDR2 SASEGT. V was trimmed by 3 bases and J by 8 bases, leaving 13 bases between them. The CDR3 sequence is 13 residues long. Note on this clonotype: The antigen is undetermined.

Treatment described: approximately 11-day PBMC culture with coronavirus spike peptide pools or control peptides (ViraFEST assay). A few million PBMCs were grown per well alongside approximately 9.4 IU/ml IL-2 and roughly 10 ug/ml peptide pools. This sequence joins TRBV6-1 and TRBJ1-2; TRBD1 is a possible D gene (5 bases). The sample comprised CD4+ T cells from blood, cultured in vitro. The clonotype comes from a human donor who had recovered from COVID-19. The CDR3 nucleotides read TGTGCCAGCAGTGAGGGTCAGGGAGGGGGCTACACCTTC. It codes for CASSEGQGGGYTF.